Listed here are 26 T cell receptor beta chains from one sample, sequenced in a study of blood T cell repertoires in COVID-19. Only in-frame clones appear in the TCRdb table, and some are missing; sequencing was by immunoSEQ multiplex PCR. The sample consists of about 260,000 clones, about 87% of them appearing once. Material for sequencing was peripheral blood. The receptors stem from a woman aged 35 to 49 with acute or convalescent COVID-19.

Comments on this clone: Other DNA sequences in the same sample also yield this CDR3. The chain employs TRBV30 and TRBJ2-5; TRBD2 aligns across 7 bases. The germline CDR1 and CDR2 sequences are GTSNPN and SVGIG (reference sequence). The junction had 3 bases not matched to a gene; V was cut back by 0 bases and J by 5 bases. This CDR3 spans 13 amino acids. The CDR3 spells CAWSVGGGETQYF. The CDR3 DNA follows: TGTGCCTGGAGTGTAGGCGGGGGTGAGACCCAGTACTTC.

This rearrangement joins TRBV7-8 to TRBJ2-3, with a weak D call TRBD1 (7 bases). This CDR3 spans 14 amino acids. V was pared by 6 bases and J by 4 bases, with 14 bases between. The germline V gene encodes CDR1 SGHVS and CDR2 FQNEAQ. In DNA, the CDR3 is TGTGCCAGCAGGGCGGGACAGATACCAGATACGCAGTATTTT. Translation gives CASRAGQIPDTQYF.

V gene TRBV30 combines with J gene TRBJ2-7, with 7 bases identical to TRBD1. Looked up from germline, CDR1 is GTSNPN and CDR2 is SVGIG (reference sequence). J gave up 4 bases and V 1 base, and 1 base lay outside the gene matches. CDR3 length: 12 amino acids. The CDR3 here is CAWSGDRYEQYV. The CDR3 DNA is TGTGCCTGGAGTGGGGACAGATACGAGCAGTACGTC.

The rearrangement joins TRBV27 to TRBJ1-2, with TRBD1 as a possible D gene (5 bases). Looked up from germline, CDR1 is MNHEY and CDR2 is SMNVEV (reference sequence). This CDR3 comprises 15 residues. Trimming pared 3 bases from V and 6 bases from J, leaving 17 bases between. CDR3 DNA sequence: TGTGCCAGCAGTTTCTTCAGTCGGGGGATCCATGGCTACACCTTC. Translated: CASSFFSRGIHGYTF.

The gene calls are TRBV12-5 and TRBJ1-2; 9 positions match TRBD1. The V and J ends lost 4 bases and 4 bases, in that order; junction bases with no gene match: 13. The CDR3 runs to 17 residues. Germline CDR1 LGHNT, CDR2 FRNRAP. In nucleotides, the CDR3 is TGTGCTAGTGGTTCGGACAGGGGCGTTACACCAACCTATGGCTACACCTTC. Protein product: CASGSDRGVTPTYGYTF.

The genes are TRBV24-1 and TRBJ1-2; 9 nucleotides align to TRBD1. The CDR3 totals 13 residues. V dropped 7 bases and J dropped 8; count of bases not matched to a gene: 7. CDR1 and CDR2 from the germline V gene are KGHDR and SFDVKD. The CDR3: CATSAGTGWGYTF. The CDR3 DNA follows: TGTGCCACCAGCGCCGGGACAGGGTGGGGCTACACCTTC.

The genes are TRBV29-1 and TRBJ1-1; no clear D. V lost 4 bases to trimming and J lost 1 base, with 7 bases between them. Germline V lookup: CDR1 SQVTM, CDR2 ANQGSEA. CDR3 size: 12 residues. The CDR3 DNA is TGCAGCGTTGGGCGGAGGAACACTGAAGCTTTCTTT. Protein product: CSVGRRNTEAFF.

The rearrangement joins TRBV4-2 to TRBJ1-5; D uncertain. V was pared by 1 base and J by 1 base, with 8 bases between. The CDR3 extends over 15 amino acids. In germline, CDR1 is LGHNA, CDR2 YNFKEQ. In nucleotides, the CDR3 is TGTGCCAGCAGCCAAGTCCAGGTGAGCAATCAGCCCCAGCATTTT. It yields the protein CASSQVQVSNQPQHF.

The gene calls are TRBV30 and TRBJ1-1, with 7 bases fitting TRBD1. V trimming: 2 bases; J trimming: 1 base; junction bases outside the gene matches: 7. The CDR3 contains 15 residues. Per germline, CDR1 GTSNPN and CDR2 SVGIG (reference sequence). The DNA of the CDR3 is TGTGCCTGGAGTCCATCTAACAGGGGGAACACTGAAGCTTTCTTT. Translating it yields CAWSPSNRGNTEAFF.

This chain joins TRBV5-5 and TRBJ1-1, with 8 positions matching TRBD1. The germline V gene has CDR1 SGHKS and CDR2 YYEKEE (reference sequence). After removal of 3 bases from V and 0 bases from J, the junction contained 1 base not matched to a gene. The CDR3 is made up of 14 amino acids. CDR3 in amino acids: CASSWTGMNTEAFF. CDR3 coding DNA: TGTGCCAGCAGCTGGACAGGGATGAACACTGAAGCTTTCTTT.

CDR3 in amino acids: CASSSPRTSGGYEQYV. CDR3 DNA: TGTGCCAGCAGCTCACCACGGACTAGCGGGGGTTACGAGCAGTACGTC. The chain couples TRBV11-3 to TRBJ2-7, with 13 bases that match TRBD2. With V trimmed by 4 bases and J by 4 bases, 7 bases remained unmatched. Germline V gene sequence: CDR1 SGHNT, CDR2 YENEEA. The CDR3 spans 16 residues.

The chain is built from TRBV10-3 and TRBJ2-3; TRBD2 matches at 13 bases. CDR1 is ENHRY, CDR2 SYGVKD, per germline. V lost 5 bases and J lost 5; bases outside the gene matches: 4. The CDR3 spans 15 residues. CDR3 nucleotides: TGTGCCATCAGTCGGACTAGCGGGGGCCAAGATACGCAGTATTTT. This encodes CAISRTSGGQDTQYF.

The V and J genes are TRBV7-9 and TRBJ1-2; D uncertain. The CDR3 runs to 14 residues. V was cut by 5 bases and J by 6 bases, with 16 bases left in between. Germline V gene lookup returns CDR1 SEHNR and CDR2 FQNEAQ (reference sequence). The CDR3 is CASSPLEGGNGYTF. In nucleotides, the CDR3 is TGTGCCAGCAGCCCTCTTGAGGGAGGGAATGGCTACACCTTC. The whole variable domain, remainder taken from reference TRBV7-9 and TRBJ1-2, is DTGVSQNPRHKITKRGQNVTFRCDPISEHNRLYWYRQTLGQGPEFLTYFQNEAQLEKSRLLSDRFSAERPKGSFSTLEIQRTEQGDSAMYLCASSPLEGGNGYTFGSGTRLTVV.

V and J are TRBV6-5 and TRBJ1-6, with D unresolved. Trimming pared 8 bases from V and 7 bases from J, leaving 9 bases between. The CDR3 spans 12 residues. Looked up from germline, CDR1 is MNHEY and CDR2 is SVGAGI. In nucleotides, the CDR3 is TGTGCCAGCTTAGTGCTGAATTCACCCCTCCACTTT. Translation gives CASLVLNSPLHF.

The chain has TRBV18 and TRBJ1-6, with 7 bases matching TRBD1. V was clipped by 3 bases and J by 6 bases; unmatched bases: 5. The CDR3 covers 15 residues. Per the germline V gene, CDR1 is KGHSH and CDR2 is LQKENI. The CDR3 loop is CASSPTGTANSPLHF. The CDR3 region has the DNA TGTGCCAGCTCACCTACCGGGACAGCTAATTCACCCCTCCACTTT.

The gene calls are TRBV14 and TRBJ1-2; maybe TRBD1 (6 bases). V was trimmed by 3 bases and J by 2 bases, leaving 10 bases between them. The CDR3 runs to 14 residues. Germline-derived CDR1 and CDR2 are SGHDN and FVKESK. In DNA form, the CDR3 reads TGTGCCAGCAGCCAGGGGACAAGAAACTATGGCTACACCTTC. It encodes CASSQGTRNYGYTF.

This clone was seen only once. CDR3 DNA: TGTGCCAGCTCACCCTCCGAGGGTTCAAATTCACCCCTCCACTTT. It yields the protein CASSPSEGSNSPLHF. The J gene is TRBJ1-6, the V gene TRBV18; no clear D gene. Looked up from germline, CDR1 is KGHSH and CDR2 is LQKENI. Trimming cost V 3 bases and J 7 bases, with 13 bases left between them. This CDR3 is 15 amino acids long.

The chain's CDR3 is CASSQDSGGWGYTF. As DNA, the CDR3 is TGCGCCAGCAGCCAAGATTCCGGGGGGTGGGGCTACACCTTC. The chain recombines TRBV4-1 with TRBJ1-2; maybe TRBD1 (5 bases). Germline-derived CDR1 and CDR2 are MGHRA and YSYEKL. V lost 0 bases to trimming and J lost 8 bases, with 13 bases between them. The CDR3 is 14 amino acids.

The V call is TRBV4-2, the J call TRBJ1-4; D possibly corresponds to TRBD1 (5 bases). The CDR3 loop spans 16 amino acids. CDR1 and CDR2 from the germline V gene are LGHNA and YNFKEQ. Trimming cost V 0 bases and J 8 bases, with 16 bases left between them. CDR3 loop: CASSQDLDAGREKLFF. CDR3 DNA: TGTGCCAGCAGCCAAGATTTAGATGCGGGACGGGAAAAACTGTTTTTT.

The chain links TRBV12-3 or TRBV12-4 to TRBJ1-1; TRBD1 is a possible D gene (6 bases). V was shortened by 3 bases and J by 4 bases, with 9 bases between the two germline ends. The CDR3 is made up of 13 amino acids. The CDR3 coding sequence is TGTGCCAGCAGTTTCTCCAGGGGCACTGAAGCTTTCTTT. This encodes CASSFSRGTEAFF.

The V call is TRBV5-4, the J call TRBJ2-3, with 8 bases lining up with TRBD2. The V segment lost 4 bases and the J segment 2 bases; nucleotides outside the gene matches: 6. This CDR3 is 15 amino acids long. Germline CDR1 reads SGHNT; CDR2 reads YYREEE (reference sequence). Here the CDR3 DNA reads TGTGCCAGCAGCCAACGGACTAGCCCCACAGATACGCAGTATTTT. It is translated as CASSQRTSPTDTQYF.

V usage is TRBV25-1 and J usage is TRBJ1-1; TRBD1 matches at 9 bases. Germline-derived CDR1 and CDR2 are MGHDK and SYGVNS. This CDR3 has 15 residues. With V trimmed by 7 bases and J by 7 bases, 13 bases remained unmatched. CDR3 in DNA: TGTGCCAGCACGGCCTTGGGACAGGGAGGGATTGAAGCTTTCTTT. It translates to CASTALGQGGIEAFF.

This clone was detected once. V is TRBV19 and J is TRBJ2-1; 9 bases align to TRBD1. V was clipped by 7 bases and J by 5 bases; unmatched bases: 6. This CDR3 has 14 amino acids. CDR1 is LNHDA and CDR2 is SQIVND in the germline V gene (reference sequence). CDR3 protein: CASTPGQGNNEQFF. The CDR3, as DNA: TGTGCCAGTACTCCGGGACAGGGAAACAATGAGCAGTTCTTC. The whole variable domain, remainder taken from reference TRBV19 and TRBJ2-1, is DGGITQSPKYLFRKEGQNVTLSCEQNLNHDAMYWYRQDPGQGLRLIYYSQIVNDFQKGDIAEGYSVSREKKESFPLTVTSAQKNPTAFYLCASTPGQGNNEQFFGPGTRLTVL.

The rearrangement uses TRBV5-1 and TRBJ2-1, with a possible D match to TRBD2 (5 bases). Germline lookup yields CDR1 SGHRS and CDR2 YFSETQ. V was pared by 4 bases and J by 2 bases, with 22 bases between. The CDR3 is 18 residues long. The CDR3 protein is CASSLNGLPGGAYNEQFF. CDR3 nucleotides: TGCGCCAGCAGCCTGAATGGACTCCCCGGTGGGGCCTACAATGAGCAGTTCTTC.

This clone occurred a few times. V and J are TRBV7-9 and TRBJ1-1, with D perhaps TRBD1 (6 bases). There are 14 residues in the CDR3. V was clipped by 4 bases and J by 4 bases, with 13 bases between them. The germline CDR1 and CDR2 sequences are SEHNR and FQNEAQ (reference sequence). The CDR3 DNA sequence: TGTGCCAGCAGCTCCCCTGGACAGCCCACTGAAGCTTTCTTT. It codes for CASSSPGQPTEAFF. Using reference TRBV7-9 and TRBJ1-1 for the parts outside the CDR3, the full variable domain is DTGVSQNPRHKITKRGQNVTFRCDPISEHNRLYWYRQTLGQGPEFLTYFQNEAQLEKSRLLSDRFSAERPKGSFSTLEIQRTEQGDSAMYLCASSSPGQPTEAFFGQGTRLTVV.

The chain carries TRBV27 and TRBJ1-2; 7 bases map to TRBD1. This CDR3 region has 14 residues. J lost 1 base, V lost 6 bases, and 5 bases had no gene match. Germline lookup yields CDR1 MNHEY and CDR2 SMNVEV (reference sequence). The CDR3: CASSRGQSNYGYTF. The CDR3 DNA is TGTGCCAGCAGCAGGGGACAGAGTAACTATGGCTACACCTTC.